The 31 T cell receptor beta chains below were found in one sample sequenced in a study of CD8 T cells in ankylosing spondylitis. One entry per CDR3 protein results from TCRdb running MiXCR on the 5' RACE reads. Here the sample spans about 160,000 distinct CDR3 sequences, just over 9.5% being singletons. Sequencing was carried out using blood, either unsorted or a sorted T cell fraction (not recorded which). Receptor source: a female donor with ankylosing spondylitis or in good health (not recorded which).

This clonotype was seen repeatedly, ten times or more. This chain uses TRBV29-1 with TRBJ2-7; D ambiguous. CDR3 length: 13 residues. The germline gives CDR1 SQVTM, CDR2 ANQGSEA. Deletions cut 7 bases from V and 4 bases from J, with 17 bases between. The CDR3 nucleotides read TGCAGCGCAAGTCTTGGACCTGATTACGAGCAGTACTTC. Its translation: CSASLGPDYEQYF.

The chain is built from TRBV7-8 and TRBJ2-5; 9 bases fit TRBD2. V shed 1 base and J 5 bases; nucleotides not matched to a gene: 5. Germline loops: CDR1 SGHVS, CDR2 FQNEAQ. CDR3 length: 15 amino acids. CDR3 DNA sequence: TGTGCCAGCAGCTTAGGGCTAGCGGGACGGGAGACCCAGTACTTC. As protein: CASSLGLAGRETQYF.

The V and J genes are TRBV30 and TRBJ1-1, with 10 bases fitting TRBD1. The CDR3 length is 17 residues. The germline V gene encodes CDR1 GTSNPN and CDR2 SVGIG (reference sequence). V gave up 5 bases and J gave up 10 bases; unmatched junction bases: 22. The CDR3 protein is CAWDGTGVPWTLRAAFF. The DNA for the CDR3 is TGTGCCTGGGACGGGACAGGGGTCCCCTGGACCCTCCGTGCAGCTTTCTTT.

This clonotype was picked up a small number of times. The gene calls are TRBV28 and TRBJ2-5; unclear D gene. CDR3 length: 12 amino acids. Between the trimmed V and J ends, which lost 4 bases and 2 bases, there was a span of 5 bases. Germline V CDR1 and CDR2: MDHEN, SYDVKM. CDR3 protein: CASSSTQETQYF. The CDR3 nucleotides read TGTGCCAGCAGTTCTACACAAGAGACCCAGTACTTC. Based on the CDR3 plus reference TRBV28 and TRBJ2-5, the full variable domain is DVKVTQSSRYLVKRTGEKVFLECVQDMDHENMFWYRQDPGLGLRLIYFSYDVKMKEKGDIPEGYSVSREKKERFSLILESASTNQTSMYLCASSSTQETQYFGPGTRLLVL.

This clonotype was counted only a few times. This chain links TRBV4-3 with TRBJ2-2; a weak D match, TRBD2 (6 bases). The CDR3 contains 16 residues. Germline values: CDR1 LGHNA, CDR2 YSLEER. The V gene lost 0 bases and the J gene lost 2 bases, with 10 bases spanning the gap. The CDR3 DNA reads TGCGCCAGCAGCCAAGATCTGCGGGGTAACACCGGGGAGCTGTTTTTT. Protein sequence: CASSQDLRGNTGELFF.

This clonotype came up a few times. CDR3 protein: CATSRGVPLVHEQYF. The CDR3 DNA reads TGTGCCACCAGCCGCGGGGTACCGTTAGTGCACGAGCAGTACTTC. This rearrangement joins TRBV15 to TRBJ2-7, with a weak D call TRBD2 (6 bases). Germline assignment: CDR1 LNHNV and CDR2 YYDKDF (reference sequence). CDR3 length equals 15 residues. Trimming took off 5 bases at V and 5 bases at J, with 19 bases between the two ends. The variable domain in full, with the rest retrieved from reference TRBV15 and TRBJ2-7, is DAMVIQNPRYQVTQFGKPVTLSCSQTLNHNVMYWYQQKSSQAPKLLFHYYDKDFNNEADTPDNFQSRRPNTSFCFLDIRSPGLGDTAMYLCATSRGVPLVHEQYFGPGTRLTVT.

The table lists this clonotype with a few counts. The genes are TRBV29-1 and TRBJ2-1; TRBD2 matches at 8 bases. V gave up 8 bases and J gave up 0 bases; unmatched junction bases: 15. The CDR3 has 17 residues. The V gene's germline CDR1 is SQVTM and CDR2 ANQGSEA. The CDR3 coding sequence is TGCAGCTTCCCGGGGGGGGGCAGCACAGGCTCCTACAATGAGCAGTTCTTC. This gives the protein CSFPGGGSTGSYNEQFF.

The rearrangement uses TRBV4-2 and TRBJ2-7; the D gene is possibly TRBD1 (6 bases). This CDR3 spans 15 amino acids. The germline V gene has CDR1 LGHNA and CDR2 YNFKEQ. V was cut by 0 bases and J by 1 base, with 10 bases left in between. The DNA of the CDR3 is TGTGCCAGCAGCCAAGACAGGGGAGCGTCCTACGAGCAGTACTTC. Translating it yields CASSQDRGASYEQYF.

In this sample, this clonotype turned up a few times. This chain connects TRBV30 to TRBJ2-7; D is perhaps TRBD1 or TRBD2 (6 bases each). The CDR3 contains 12 residues. Trimming took 5 bases from V and 9 from J, leaving 17 bases between them. Germline CDR1 and CDR2: GTSNPN and SVGIG (reference sequence). The CDR3 DNA reads TGTGCCTGGGGAGGGGGAAGTTCGGGGCAGTACTTC. Translating it yields CAWGGGSSGQYF.

This clonotype was seen many times. The chain carries TRBV7-9 and TRBJ1-1; D is ambiguous. V lost 5 bases and J 0 bases, leaving 16 bases between the germline ends. CDR3 length: 16 residues. Per the germline V gene, CDR1 is SEHNR and CDR2 is FQNEAQ (reference sequence). CDR3 DNA: TGTGCCAGCAGCCCGAGTGGAGGGCCCGTGAACACTGAAGCTTTCTTT. Its translation: CASSPSGGPVNTEAFF.

The chain carries TRBV4-3 and TRBJ1-1, with D uncertain. V gave up 3 bases and J gave up 6 bases, with 11 bases separating them. Germline assignment: CDR1 LGHNA and CDR2 YSLEER. The CDR3 has 13 residues. The CDR3 here is CASSQGGGAEAFF. CDR3 nucleotide sequence: TGCGCCAGCAGCCAGGGTGGAGGAGCTGAAGCTTTCTTT.

The gene calls are TRBV5-1 and TRBJ2-7, with 12 bases matching TRBD2. Unmatched junction bases numbered 5, after V lost 2 bases and J lost 2 bases. The length of the CDR3 is 16 residues. Looked up from germline, CDR1 is SGHRS and CDR2 is YFSETQ. CDR3 residues: CASSFSRTSGAYEQYF. In DNA, the CDR3 is TGCGCCAGCAGCTTCTCCAGGACTAGCGGGGCCTACGAGCAGTACTTC.

This clonotype came up many times. V gene TRBV6-2 or TRBV6-3 combines with J gene TRBJ2-1; TRBD2 aligns across 9 bases. Germline trimming cut 0 bases from V and 6 bases from J; bases unmatched to any gene: 3. CDR1 and CDR2 (germline): MNHEY, SVGEGT. The CDR3 spans 15 residues. The CDR3 DNA reads as TGTGCCAGCAGTTACTCAAGCGGGAGGAGCAATGAGCAGTTCTTC. Its translation: CASSYSSGRSNEQFF.

This clonotype turned up a few times. At one boundary the junction diverges from the germline segment, which might be a read error. V and J are TRBV7-6 and TRBJ2-3; perhaps TRBD1 as D (5 bases). Looked up from germline, CDR1 is SGHVS and CDR2 is FNYEAQ. CDR3 length: 14 residues. CDR3 residues: CASSPRGGTQMLNF. The CDR3 DNA sequence: TGTGCCAGCAGCCCTAGGGGTGGTACCCAGATGTTGAATTTT.

The chain has TRBV7-9 and TRBJ2-7; D is possibly TRBD2 (5 bases). Germline CDR1 and CDR2: SEHNR and FQNEAQ (reference sequence). CDR3 length equals 14 residues. Trimming left V 5 bases short and J 2 bases short, with 13 bases between. DNA for the CDR3: TGTGCCAGCAGCCCGAGGACTTCCACCTACGAGCAGTACTTC. Translating it yields CASSPRTSTYEQYF.

The chain combines TRBV12-3 or TRBV12-4 with TRBJ2-3, with 13 bases that match TRBD2. Losses at the gene ends were 3 bases for V and 3 bases for J; bases not matched to a gene: 12. This CDR3 contains 19 residues. This CDR3 reads CASSFEVVLAGGQTDTQYF. The CDR3 DNA reads as TGTGCCAGCAGTTTCGAAGTGGTACTAGCGGGAGGGCAAACAGATACGCAGTATTTT.

This clonotype was seen more than once but under ten times. J is TRBJ2-1 and V is TRBV29-1, with 7 bases that match TRBD2. Looked up from germline, CDR1 is SQVTM and CDR2 is ANQGSEA. This CDR3 is 13 amino acids long. The junction had 6 bases not matched to a gene; V was cut back by 1 base and J by 9 bases. For the CDR3, the DNA is TGCAGCGTTGAAGGGACTAGTTGGGCTGAGCAGTTCTTC. Protein sequence: CSVEGTSWAEQFF.

This clonotype showed up many times. This chain joins TRBV5-6 and TRBJ2-3; TRBD2 aligns across 8 bases. The CDR3 runs to 15 residues. The germline V gene has CDR1 SGHDT and CDR2 YYEEEE. V was clipped by 4 bases and J by 6 bases; unmatched bases: 10. Written as DNA, the CDR3 is TGTGCCAGCAGCGCACTCTTGCGGGAGGCGGATACGCAGTATTTT. This translates into CASSALLREADTQYF.

The gene calls are TRBV20-1 and TRBJ2-3, with 8 positions matching TRBD2. The CDR3 loop spans 14 amino acids. Germline lookup yields CDR1 DFQATT and CDR2 SNEGSKA (reference sequence). V dropped 5 bases and J dropped 4; count of bases not matched to a gene: 8. The CDR3 DNA follows: TGCAGTGCTCCCGGACTAGCCGGGGCAGATACGCAGTATTTT. The encoded protein is CSAPGLAGADTQYF.

This clonotype showed up just a few times. V gene TRBV19 combines with J gene TRBJ1-1, with 7 positions matching TRBD1. This CDR3 has 15 amino acids. Germline V gene lookup returns CDR1 LNHDA and CDR2 SQIVND (reference sequence). J gave up 1 base and V 5 bases, and 7 bases lay outside the gene matches. The chain's CDR3 is CASSLSTGPNTEAFF. The CDR3 nucleotides read TGTGCCAGTAGTCTCTCGACAGGGCCGAACACTGAAGCTTTCTTT.

The table lists this clonotype with many counts. The V gene is TRBV29-1, the J gene TRBJ1-1, with unresolved D. Trimming took off 3 bases at V and 3 bases at J, with 5 bases between the two ends. Germline V gives CDR1 SQVTM, CDR2 ANQGSEA. The CDR3 is 11 amino acids. In DNA form, the CDR3 reads TGCAGCGTTGACGAAGACACTGAAGCTTTCTTT. This codes for CSVDEDTEAFF.

This clonotype was picked up many times. This rearrangement joins TRBV29-1 to TRBJ2-2, with 7 positions matching TRBD2. The CDR3 runs 13 residues. Per germline, CDR1 SQVTM and CDR2 ANQGSEA. Unmatched junction bases numbered 3, after V lost 7 bases and J lost 1 base. In DNA, the CDR3 is TGCAGCGCTGGGAGGGTGAACACCGGGGAGCTGTTTTTT. It specifies CSAGRVNTGELFF.

The chain is built from TRBV5-5 and TRBJ2-2; D is perhaps TRBD1 or TRBD2 (5 bases each). From germline, CDR1 is SGHKS and CDR2 YYEKEE (reference sequence). V was shortened by 4 bases and J by 3 bases, with 13 bases between the two germline ends. The length of the CDR3 is 15 residues. The CDR3 is CASSPGLVYTGELFF. The CDR3 region has the DNA TGTGCCAGCAGCCCGGGGCTAGTCTACACCGGGGAGCTGTTTTTT.

This clonotype was counted at least ten times. The rearrangement joins TRBV4-3 to TRBJ1-5; D may be TRBD1 (5 bases). This CDR3 has 15 residues. V was cut by 0 bases and J by 7 bases, with 13 bases left in between. Germline V lookup: CDR1 LGHNA, CDR2 YSLEER. The CDR3 protein is CASSQDTGALQPQHF. The CDR3 region has the DNA TGCGCCAGCAGCCAAGATACCGGGGCTTTGCAGCCCCAGCATTTT.

This clonotype was picked up a small number of times. V and J are TRBV19 and TRBJ2-1; D is unresolved. Deletions cut 8 bases from V and 13 bases from J, with 24 bases between. CDR3 size: 14 residues. Looked up from germline, CDR1 is LNHDA and CDR2 is SQIVND (reference sequence). The CDR3 DNA sequence: TGTGCCAGTTCTTTCCCCACTGAAAGGGCACTTCAGTTCTTC. Translated: CASSFPTERALQFF. Full variable domain (rest looked up from reference TRBV19 and TRBJ2-1): DGGITQSPKYLFRKEGQNVTLSCEQNLNHDAMYWYRQDPGQGLRLIYYSQIVNDFQKGDIAEGYSVSREKKESFPLTVTSAQKNPTAFYLCASSFPTERALQFFGPGTRLTVL.

The V and J genes are TRBV7-9 and TRBJ2-1; 12 bases agree with TRBD2. CDR3 length: 15 amino acids. The V segment lost 4 bases and the J segment 8 bases; nucleotides outside the gene matches: 6. Germline V gene sequence: CDR1 SEHNR, CDR2 FQNEAQ (reference sequence). The CDR3 loop is CASSSLAGGGYEQFF. CDR3 DNA: TGTGCCAGCAGCTCCCTAGCGGGAGGGGGGTATGAGCAGTTCTTC.

This clonotype was recorded a few times. V is TRBV30 and J is TRBJ2-3, with 7 bases fitting TRBD1. The CDR3 covers 17 residues. J was trimmed by 4 bases and V by 1 base; bases with no gene match: 14. Germline V gives CDR1 GTSNPN, CDR2 SVGIG (reference sequence). As DNA, the CDR3 is TGTGCCTGGAGTGAAGCGGTATTCGGGACAGAACCAGATACGCAGTATTTT. This gives the protein CAWSEAVFGTEPDTQYF.

To note about this clonotype: This clone may be a read error of a much larger clone one base away. V gene TRBV7-2 combines with J gene TRBJ2-1; 8 positions match TRBD1. CDR1 and CDR2 from the germline V gene are SGHTA and FQGNSA. The CDR3 is made up of 15 amino acids. The CDR3 reads CVSSFRDRTHNEQFF. The CDR3 DNA is TGTGTCAGCAGCTTCCGGGACAGGACACACAATGAGCAGTTCTTC.

This clonotype has at least ten counts. The chain is built from TRBV7-9 and TRBJ2-7; D possibly corresponds to TRBD2 (6 bases). The CDR3 runs 16 residues. V was clipped by 10 bases and J by 4 bases, with 26 bases between them. Germline loops: CDR1 SEHNR, CDR2 FQNEAQ (reference sequence). The CDR3, as DNA: TGTGCCACCGAAGGCTACTCCGGGACTGAGAATTACGAGCAGTACTTC. Protein product: CATEGYSGTENYEQYF.

The table lists this clonotype with many counts. The chain is built from TRBV20-1 and TRBJ2-1; possible D gene TRBD1, 5 bases. The CDR3 loop spans 14 amino acids. Germline values: CDR1 DFQATT, CDR2 SNEGSKA (reference sequence). V lost 0 bases and J 3 bases, leaving 9 bases between the germline ends. CDR3 sequence: CSARDRVNYNEQFF. CDR3 bases: TGCAGTGCTAGAGACAGGGTAAACTACAATGAGCAGTTCTTC.

The chain is built from TRBV27 and TRBJ2-1, with D perhaps matching TRBD2 (5 bases). V was pared by 6 bases and J by 8 bases, with 17 bases between. The V gene's germline CDR1 is MNHEY and CDR2 SMNVEV (reference sequence). This CDR3 is 14 amino acids long. As DNA, the CDR3 is TGTGCCAGCAGCCCTCCCGGGGATTTCGATGAGCAGTTCTTC. This translates into CASSPPGDFDEQFF.